The 18 T cell receptor beta chains below were found in one sample sequenced in a study of T cells in localized non-small cell lung cancer. The table came from immunoSEQ multiplex PCR; TCRdb's copy has only in-frame clones and leaves some out. The table lists tens of thousands of clones, around 90% of them singletons. The sequenced sample was peripheral blood, obtained before any cancer treatment. These receptors all stem from a female donor aged 60 or older with stage II squamous cell lung carcinoma.

The chain has TRBV4-2 and TRBJ1-1; 7 bases map to TRBD1. V was clipped by 3 bases and J by 7 bases; unmatched bases: 11. The CDR3 is 15 amino acids. CDR1 LGHNA and CDR2 YNFKEQ come from the germline V gene. Here the CDR3 reads CASSQVDRVYLEAFF. The CDR3 nucleotides are TGTGCCAGCAGCCAGGTAGACAGGGTCTATCTTGAAGCTTTCTTT.

In this sample, this clone turned up a few times. The J gene is TRBJ1-2, the V gene TRBV29-1, with 7 bases that match TRBD1. The germline gives CDR1 SQVTM, CDR2 ANQGSEA. The CDR3 has 14 amino acids. The ends lost 4 bases at V and 4 bases at J; junction bases unmatched: 9. DNA for the CDR3: TGCAGCGTTGCCGATTTCCAGGGGGTCTATGGCTACACCTTC. Translating gives CSVADFQGVYGYTF.

V usage is TRBV5-1 and J usage is TRBJ2-5, with 9 positions matching TRBD2. Losses at the gene ends were 0 bases for V and 5 bases for J; bases not matched to a gene: 8. The germline V gene has CDR1 SGHRS and CDR2 YFSETQ. There are 16 residues in the CDR3. The CDR3 sequence is CASSLVLAGEVETQYF. Here the CDR3 DNA reads TGCGCCAGCAGCTTGGTCTTAGCGGGGGAAGTGGAGACCCAGTACTTC.

This rearrangement joins TRBV18 to TRBJ2-5, with TRBD1 matching over 10 bases. The CDR3 is made up of 15 amino acids. The germline V gene has CDR1 KGHSH and CDR2 LQKENI. The junction had 4 bases not matched to a gene; V was cut back by 6 bases and J by 0 bases. The CDR3 sequence is CASSPTGGNQETQYF. The CDR3 bases are TGTGCCAGCTCCCCGACAGGGGGCAACCAAGAGACCCAGTACTTC.

The CDR3 region is CASSEGGYGYTF. The CDR3 DNA follows: TGTGCCAGCAGCGAAGGGGGCTATGGCTACACCTTC. The genes are TRBV28 and TRBJ1-2; weak D call: TRBD1 (6 bases). The germline V gene encodes CDR1 MDHEN and CDR2 SYDVKM. CDR3 size: 12 residues. The germline V and J ends were trimmed by 6 bases and 4 bases, with 9 bases remaining between them.

The J gene is TRBJ1-6, the V gene TRBV7-3; D ambiguous. This CDR3 is built from 15 residues. Trimming removed 3 bases at V and 0 bases at J, with 6 bases between. Germline V CDR1 and CDR2: SGHTA, FQGTGA. Here the CDR3 DNA reads TGTGCCAGCAGCTTGGAGAGCTCCTATAATTCACCCCTCCACTTT. Its translation: CASSLESSYNSPLHF.

This chain joins TRBV5-6 and TRBJ1-5, with D perhaps TRBD1 (5 bases). CDR3 length: 16 amino acids. The germline gives CDR1 SGHDT, CDR2 YYEEEE. V was trimmed by 2 bases and J by 2 bases, leaving 14 bases between them. CDR3 in amino acids: CASSLIGETGNQPQHF. Here the CDR3 DNA reads TGTGCCAGCAGCTTAATAGGGGAGACGGGCAATCAGCCCCAGCATTTT.

The V and J genes are TRBV6-1 and TRBJ2-5; no clear D. Per the germline V gene, CDR1 is MNHNS and CDR2 is SASEGT. The CDR3 runs 13 residues. The V and J ends lost 10 bases and 1 base respectively, with 13 bases between them. In DNA, the CDR3 is TGTGCCATTGGGCCTTTCAGCCAAGAGACCCAGTACTTC. Translating gives CAIGPFSQETQYF.

The rearrangement links TRBV27 to TRBJ2-7; 10 bases line up with TRBD1. Unmatched junction bases numbered 5, after V lost 5 bases and J lost 4 bases. This CDR3 contains 14 residues. Germline V gene lookup returns CDR1 MNHEY and CDR2 SMNVEV (reference sequence). For the CDR3, the DNA is TGTGCCAGCAGTAAACAGGGACAGGGGTACGAGCAGTACTTC. As protein: CASSKQGQGYEQYF.

The chain combines TRBV20-1 with TRBJ2-3; D may be TRBD1 or TRBD2 (5 bases each). This CDR3 has 11 amino acids. The germline CDR1 and CDR2 sequences are DFQATT and SNEGSKA (reference sequence). CDR3 nucleotides: TGCGGGGGAGCTGTCACCGATACGCAGTATTTT. Protein sequence: CGGAVTDTQYF.

The chain joins TRBV20-1 to TRBJ1-1, with D perhaps matching TRBD1 (5 bases). Germline assignment: CDR1 DFQATT and CDR2 SNEGSKA (reference sequence). V shed 6 bases and J shed 9 bases, with 11 bases lying between them. The CDR3 spans 10 residues. Written as DNA, the CDR3 is TGCAGTGCAACCGGGACGCAAGCTTTCTTT. Translated: CSATGTQAFF.

The V and J genes are TRBV7-6 and TRBJ1-3; D remains unclear. This CDR3 contains 15 residues. Between the trimmed V and J ends, which lost 4 bases and 0 bases, there was a span of 10 bases. Germline CDR1 reads SGHVS; CDR2 reads FNYEAQ. The CDR3 loop reads CASSSPWSSGNTIYF. The CDR3 bases are TGTGCCAGCAGCTCCCCCTGGAGCTCTGGAAACACCATATATTTT.

This clone was picked up one time. V is TRBV18 and J is TRBJ2-7; possibly TRBD2 for D (7 bases). V was trimmed by 1 base and J by 0 bases, leaving 13 bases between them. CDR1 is KGHSH and CDR2 is LQKENI in the germline V gene. The CDR3 extends over 16 amino acids. The CDR3 DNA reads TGTGCCAGCTCACCACAGGAGGGGGGGAGCTCCTACGAGCAGTACTTC. Translation: CASSPQEGGSSYEQYF.

The V and J genes are TRBV9 and TRBJ1-1, with 10 bases that match TRBD1. Unmatched junction bases numbered 9, after V lost 4 bases and J lost 0 bases. The CDR3 length is 17 residues. The V gene's germline CDR1 is SGDLS and CDR2 YYNGEE. CDR3 coding DNA: TGTGCCAGCAGCCCCCGACAGGGGGCGGCGGTGAACACTGAAGCTTTCTTT. The encoded protein is CASSPRQGAAVNTEAFF.

The chain uses TRBV28 and TRBJ1-1; TRBD1 aligns across 7 bases. Germline V gene data show CDR1 as MDHEN and CDR2 as SYDVKM. CDR3 length: 15 amino acids. V dropped 2 bases and J dropped 4; count of bases not matched to a gene: 7. The CDR3 here is CASSLRATGPTEAFF. The CDR3 region has the DNA TGTGCCAGCAGTTTAAGGGCGACAGGGCCCACTGAAGCTTTCTTT.

V gene TRBV6-5 combines with J gene TRBJ2-5, with D maybe TRBD1 (5 bases). From germline, CDR1 is MNHEY and CDR2 SVGAGI. V lost 6 bases and J 2 bases, leaving 13 bases between the germline ends. The CDR3 covers 14 residues. The CDR3 DNA sequence: TGTGCCAGCAGCCCAGGGCGGTTTCAAGAGACCCAGTACTTC. This sequence encodes CASSPGRFQETQYF.

The chain is built from TRBV6-5 and TRBJ1-2; 7 bases match TRBD1. V trimming: 5 bases; J trimming: 4 bases; junction bases outside the gene matches: 1. Germline V gene data show CDR1 as MNHEY and CDR2 as SVGAGI. CDR3 length: 12 amino acids. CDR3 nucleotides: TGTGCCAGCAGTCGGGACAGCTATGGCTACACCTTC. This encodes CASSRDSYGYTF.

The rearrangement uses TRBV15 and TRBJ2-2, with D perhaps TRBD2 (5 bases). The germline gives CDR1 LNHNV, CDR2 YYDKDF (reference sequence). Trimming cost V 3 bases and J 3 bases, with 11 bases left between them. The CDR3 is 15 residues long. The CDR3 protein is CATSRGSGYTGELFF. The CDR3 DNA is TGTGCCACCAGCAGGGGGTCGGGGTACACCGGGGAGCTGTTTTTT.